This T cell receptor beta chain is from a study of blood T cell repertoires in COVID-19. The sample holds one count of this clone. The CDR3 runs to 14 residues. V was clipped by 5 bases and J by 2 bases; unmatched bases: 6. CDR1 and CDR2 from the germline V gene are MNHNY and SVGAGI (reference sequence). Assay used: immunoSEQ multiplex PCR; TCRdb lists only in-frame clones, some missing. The sample includes over 150,000 clones, about 83% of them seen just once. This sequence joins TRBV6-6 and TRBJ2-7, with 7 positions matching TRBD1. This TCR derives from a woman aged 55-70 years with COVID-19, enrolled during active disease. The sample comprised peripheral blood. CDR3: CASSGTANTYEQYF. In DNA, the CDR3 is TGTGCCAGCAGTGGGACAGCTAACACCTACGAGCAGTACTTC.